This T cell receptor (beta chain) was recorded in a study of blood T cell repertoires in COVID-19 (TCRdb year 2020). About the study as a whole: Samples from collaborators originated in the United States, Italy and Spain and spanned both the acute and convalescent phases of COVID-19. The prospective study material was composed of cDNA or gDNA derived from T cells, B-cell-depleted T cells, or PBMCs. The dataset comprised deeply sampled blood TCRbeta repertoires from subjects exposed to, actively infected with, or recovered from COVID-19. The samples were drawn from the first 160 participants of the ongoing ImmuneRACE study and from under 1,500 subjects provided by 6 global collaborators. A de-identified subject ID, COVID-19 status, age in years and sex were almost always included in the sample metadata. Where available, HLA class I and class II types were obtained from metadata supplied by the sample provider rather than from assay-based typing. A freely available public database, intended as a resource for researchers studying the immune response to SARS-CoV-2, is where the repertoires were released. What the authors observed across the whole study: The quantity of clinical and demographic metadata differed by source and by participant and was supplied without curation.

For this clone: This receptor's antigen is unknown. Nothing much larger sits one base from this clone, and base qualities are not available.

The CDR3, cysteine through phenylalanine, is 14 amino acids long. The entry retains the CDR3 DNA only, 42 bases that are in frame from base 1. CDR1 and CDR2 were assigned from the germline V gene (reference sequence) as LGHDT and YNNKEL. V is shortened by 3 bases, J by 9 bases, and the region joining them spans 17 bases. Another Seattle source contributed samples from volunteer blood donors who had recovered from COVID-19. Collaborating institutions collected whole blood in K2EDTA tubes following their own protocols. Collaborator samples were shipped for TCRbeta analysis as frozen whole blood, isolated PBMCs, or DNA extracted from either sample type. TCRbeta CDR3 regions were amplified from genomic DNA using the immunoSEQ Assay, a bias-controlled multiplex PCR. The study's own analysis went as follows. Within the assay, amplification of reference gene primers was used to estimate how many nucleated cells each sample contained. Sequence reads were collapsed and filtered to measure the absolute abundance of every unique TCRbeta CDR3 rearrangement. For each sample, productive Simpson clonality was calculated by taking the square root of Simpson's diversity index across productive rearrangements. The table was pulled from immuneACCESS by TCRdb, which kept in-frame rearrangements only. Such tables lose some clones; where checked, under half of the loss comes from unresolved V genes, and the rest has no known cause. The V and J calls and clone size come from that table; D and trimming were worked out from the DNA. Recorded for this sample are around 200,000 clones; around 85% of them occurred a single time. The ten largest clones take up 13% of the sample.

The source is a man aged 50-60 years who had recovered from COVID-19. Sequencing was carried out using peripheral blood. Recombination connected TRBV3-1 (or the pseudogene TRBV3-2) to TRBJ1-2; TRBD1 might be the D gene, on 6 matching bases. The CDR3 protein is CASSHPTGIRRYTF. The sequence in DNA is TGTGCCAGCAGCCACCCAACAGGGATTAGGCGCTACACCTTC.